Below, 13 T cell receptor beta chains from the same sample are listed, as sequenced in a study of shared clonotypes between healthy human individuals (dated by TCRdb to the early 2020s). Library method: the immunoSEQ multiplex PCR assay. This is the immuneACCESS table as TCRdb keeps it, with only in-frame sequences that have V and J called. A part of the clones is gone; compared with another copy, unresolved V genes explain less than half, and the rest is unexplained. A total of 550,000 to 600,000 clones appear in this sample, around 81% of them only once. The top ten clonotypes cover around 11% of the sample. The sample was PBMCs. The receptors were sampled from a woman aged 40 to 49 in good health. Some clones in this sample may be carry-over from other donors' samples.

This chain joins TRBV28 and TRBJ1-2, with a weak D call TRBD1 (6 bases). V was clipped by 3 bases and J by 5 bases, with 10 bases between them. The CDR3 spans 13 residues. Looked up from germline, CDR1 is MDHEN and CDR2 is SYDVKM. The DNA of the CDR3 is TGTGCCAGCAGTTTTCCAGGGACATATGGCTACACCTTC. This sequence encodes CASSFPGTYGYTF.

The DNA for the CDR3 is TGTGCCAGCAGGACTCCGGGACAGGGGGTATGGTACAATGAGCAGTTCTTC. Translation: CASRTPGQGVWYNEQFF. This chain joins TRBV28 and TRBJ2-1; 11 bases match TRBD1. The V segment lost 6 bases and the J segment 4 bases; nucleotides outside the gene matches: 11. The CDR3 runs 17 residues. The germline gives CDR1 MDHEN, CDR2 SYDVKM.

The CDR3 nucleotides are TGTGCCAGCAACTCAGGGATCGGAGCGGGTCAAGACGAGCAGTACTTC. It encodes CASNSGIGAGQDEQYF. The chain joins TRBV5-4 to TRBJ2-7; tentative D call: TRBD2 (6 bases). The V end lost 6 bases, the J end lost 5 bases, and 24 bases lay between the germline ends. This CDR3 region has 16 residues. CDR1 and CDR2 (germline): SGHNT, YYREEE (reference sequence).

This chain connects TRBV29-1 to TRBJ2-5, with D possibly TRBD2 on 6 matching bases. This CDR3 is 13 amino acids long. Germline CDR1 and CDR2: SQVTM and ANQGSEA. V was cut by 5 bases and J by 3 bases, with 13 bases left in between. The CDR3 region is CSVTRSGEETQYF. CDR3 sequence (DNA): TGCAGCGTTACCAGGTCGGGGGAAGAGACCCAGTACTTC.

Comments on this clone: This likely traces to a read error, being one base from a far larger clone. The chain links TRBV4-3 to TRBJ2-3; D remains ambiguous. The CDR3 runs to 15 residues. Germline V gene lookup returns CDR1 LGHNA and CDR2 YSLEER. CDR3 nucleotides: TGCGCCATCAGCCAAGATAGGCTGGGTGCAGATACGCAGTATTTT. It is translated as CAISQDRLGADTQYF.

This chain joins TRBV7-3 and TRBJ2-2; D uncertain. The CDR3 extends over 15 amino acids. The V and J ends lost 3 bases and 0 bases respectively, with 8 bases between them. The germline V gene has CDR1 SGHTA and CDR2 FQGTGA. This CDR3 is CASSFGRSNTGELFF. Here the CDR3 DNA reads TGTGCCAGCAGCTTTGGCAGGTCGAACACCGGGGAGCTGTTTTTT.

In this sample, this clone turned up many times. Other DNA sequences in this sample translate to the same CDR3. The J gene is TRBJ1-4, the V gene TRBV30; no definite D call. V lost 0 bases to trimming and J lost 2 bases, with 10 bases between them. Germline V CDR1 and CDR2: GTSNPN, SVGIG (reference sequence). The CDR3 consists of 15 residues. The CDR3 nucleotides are TGTGCCTGGAGTGTACTGGGCGGGACTAATGAAAAACTGTTTTTT. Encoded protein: CAWSVLGGTNEKLFF. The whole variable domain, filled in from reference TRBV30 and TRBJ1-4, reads SQTIHQWPATLVQPVGSPLSLECTVEGTSNPNLYWYRQAAGRGLQLLFYSVGIGQISSEVPQNLSASRPQDRQFILSSKKLLLSDSGFYLCAWSVLGGTNEKLFFGSGTQLSVL.

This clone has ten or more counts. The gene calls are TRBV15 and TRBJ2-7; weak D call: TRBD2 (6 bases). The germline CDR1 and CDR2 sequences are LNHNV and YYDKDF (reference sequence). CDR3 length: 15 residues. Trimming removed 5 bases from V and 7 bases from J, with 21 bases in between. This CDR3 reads CATSRSGGIIGEQYF. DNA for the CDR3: TGTGCCACCAGCCGATCTGGGGGGATCATAGGAGAGCAGTACTTC.

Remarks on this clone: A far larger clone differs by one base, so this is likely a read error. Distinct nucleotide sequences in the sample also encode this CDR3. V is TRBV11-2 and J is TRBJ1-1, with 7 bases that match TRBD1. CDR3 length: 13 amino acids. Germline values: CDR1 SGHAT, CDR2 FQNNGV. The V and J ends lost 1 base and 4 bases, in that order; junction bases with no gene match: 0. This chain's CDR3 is CASSLAGGTEAFF. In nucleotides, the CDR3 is TGTGCCAGCAGCTTAGCAGGGGGCACTGAAGCTTTCTTT.

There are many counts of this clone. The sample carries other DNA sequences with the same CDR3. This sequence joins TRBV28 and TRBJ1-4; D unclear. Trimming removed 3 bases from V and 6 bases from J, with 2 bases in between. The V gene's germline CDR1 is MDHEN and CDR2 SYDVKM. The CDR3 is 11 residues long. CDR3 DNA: TGTGCCAGCAGTTTGGATGAAAAACTGTTTTTT. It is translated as CASSLDEKLFF.

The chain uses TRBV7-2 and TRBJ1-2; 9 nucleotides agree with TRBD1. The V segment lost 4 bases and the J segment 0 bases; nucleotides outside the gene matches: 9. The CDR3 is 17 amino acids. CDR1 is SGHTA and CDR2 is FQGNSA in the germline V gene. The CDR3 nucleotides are TGTGCCAGCAGCTCTACACAGGGGGCGCGGGCTAACTATGGCTACACCTTC. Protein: CASSSTQGARANYGYTF.

CDR3 DNA: TGTGCCAGTAGTATATCTCGGGACAGGGAGGGGAATGAGCAGTTCTTC. It codes for CASSISRDREGNEQFF. The chain recombines TRBV19 with TRBJ2-1, with 9 bases that match TRBD1. Germline V gene sequence: CDR1 LNHDA, CDR2 SQIVND (reference sequence). The CDR3 covers 16 residues. The V gene end was trimmed by 2 bases and the J gene end by 7 bases; junction bases not matched to a gene: 9.

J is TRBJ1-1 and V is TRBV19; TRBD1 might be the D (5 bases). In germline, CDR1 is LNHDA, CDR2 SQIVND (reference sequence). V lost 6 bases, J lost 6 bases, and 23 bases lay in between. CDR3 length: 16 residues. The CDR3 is CASSLYAAGASAEAFF. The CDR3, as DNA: TGTGCCAGTAGCTTATACGCGGCCGGGGCATCCGCTGAAGCTTTCTTT.